Given below is one T cell receptor beta chain in context. Its specificity is not known. The entry originates in a study of Ad26.COV2.S vaccination and SARS-CoV-2 variants. Measured with immunoSEQ multiplex PCR; TCRdb has only the in-frame clones, and not every one. This sample has about 350,000 clones, with approximately 90% found just once. The V gene's germline CDR1 is LNHDA and CDR2 SQIVND (reference sequence). Trimming cost V 7 bases and J 2 bases; bases outside gene matches: 5. The CDR3 sequence is 14 residues long. Study-wide points: Vaccine recipients posted higher spike-specific TCR breadth than their placebo counterparts. The TCR breadth and depth analyses may have produced an underestimate of total T cell responses.

This sequence was found in a human donor who had recovered from COVID-19. The chain combines TRBV19 with TRBJ2-1; 7 nucleotides line up with TRBD1. The source was peripheral blood, collected after recovery from COVID-19. CDR3 loop: CASTQGDPYNEQFF. The CDR3 DNA reads as TGTGCCAGTACCCAGGGGGACCCCTACAATGAGCAGTTCTTC.